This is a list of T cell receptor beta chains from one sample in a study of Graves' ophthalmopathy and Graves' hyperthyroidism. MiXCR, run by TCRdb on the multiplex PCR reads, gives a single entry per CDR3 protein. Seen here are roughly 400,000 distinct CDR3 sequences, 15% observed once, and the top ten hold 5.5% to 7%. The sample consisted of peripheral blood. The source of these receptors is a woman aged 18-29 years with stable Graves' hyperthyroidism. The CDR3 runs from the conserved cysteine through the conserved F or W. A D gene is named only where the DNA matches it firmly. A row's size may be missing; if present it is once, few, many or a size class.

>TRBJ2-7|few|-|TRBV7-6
CASSFAATYEQYF
TGTGCCAGCAGCTTTGCGGCCACCTACGAGCAGTACTTC
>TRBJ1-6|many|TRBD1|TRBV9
CASSVADPGQGGSPLHF
TGTGCCAGCAGCGTAGCGGATCCGGGACAGGGGGGCTCACCCCTCCACTTT
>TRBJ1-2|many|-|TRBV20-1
CSARKQVGDGYTF
TGCAGTGCTAGAAAGCAGGTCGGCGATGGCTACACCTTC
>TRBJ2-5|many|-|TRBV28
CASSLYPRGTQYF
TGTGCCAGCAGTTTATACCCCAGGGGGACCCAGTACTTC
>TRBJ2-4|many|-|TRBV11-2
CASSLVSGLRAKNIKYF
TGTGCCAGCAGCTTAGTCTCCGGCCTAAGGGCCAAAAACATTAAGTACTTC
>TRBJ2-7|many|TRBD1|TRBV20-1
CSAISTAGGYEQYF
TGCAGTGCTATTTCGACGGCAGGGGGCTACGAGCAGTACTTC
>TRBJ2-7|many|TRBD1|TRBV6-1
CASKLDRESEQYF
TGTGCCAGCAAATTGGACAGGGAAAGCGAGCAGTACTTC
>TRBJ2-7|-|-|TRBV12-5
CASGLVNVASHDQYF
TGTGCTAGTGGTTTGGTTAACGTCGCAAGCCACGATCAGTACTTC
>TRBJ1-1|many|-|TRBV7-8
CASSLVAGSTEAFF
TGTGCCAGCAGCTTAGTAGCCGGGTCCACTGAAGCTTTCTTT
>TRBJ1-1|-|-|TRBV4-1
CASSPERGGTSLNTEAFF
TGCGCCAGCAGCCCAGAGCGAGGGGGGACGTCCCTGAACACTGAAGCTTTCTTT
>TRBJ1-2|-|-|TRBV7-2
CASNPGQAYGYTF
TGTGCCAGCAACCCGGGACAAGCCTATGGCTACACCTTC
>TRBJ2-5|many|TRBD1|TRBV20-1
CSASVWGGQGGETQYF
TGCAGTGCTAGCGTTTGGGGAGGACAGGGGGGGGAGACCCAGTACTTC
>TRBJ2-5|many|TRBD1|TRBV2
CASSEAPPTGEETQYF
TGTGCCAGCAGTGAAGCGCCCCCCACAGGGGAAGAGACCCAGTACTTC
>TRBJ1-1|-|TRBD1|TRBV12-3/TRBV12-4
CASSARQGAYTEAFF
TGTGCCAGCAGTGCCAGACAGGGGGCATATACTGAAGCTTTCTTT
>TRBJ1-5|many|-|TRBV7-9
CASSVGMQPQHF
TGTGCCAGCAGCGTTGGAATGCAGCCCCAGCATTTT
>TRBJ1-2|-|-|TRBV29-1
CSVDRGRGGYTF
TGCAGCGTTGACAGAGGGAGGGGCGGCTACACCTTC
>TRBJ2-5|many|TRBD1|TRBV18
CASTPTRLRTGGGETQYF
TGTGCCAGCACCCCTACCAGGCTTCGAACAGGGGGCGGAGAGACCCAGTACTTC
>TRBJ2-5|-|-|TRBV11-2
CASSAKTGQQTQYF
TGTGCCAGCAGCGCAAAAACAGGGCAGCAGACCCAGTACTTC